The 15 T cell receptor beta chains in this list originate from one sample, sequenced in a study of tumor-infiltrating lymphocytes in primary liver carcinoma. For each extraction, RNA and DNA were obtained together from about 21-30 mg of unsorted bulk tissue. From approximately 0.5 ug of total RNA, TCR beta-specific cDNA was reverse-transcribed using a constant-region primer. Three-round nested multiplex PCR performed with slightly modified ARM-PCR produced the TCR beta libraries. Use of TRBV1-TRBV30 forward primers with a C-beta reverse primer characterized the first two PCR rounds, which lasted about 9 cycles each. Each CDR3 protein gets one entry after TCRdb re-called the multiplex PCR reads with MiXCR. The sample has approximately 100,000 distinct CDR3 sequences; around 71% are singletons. The sample consisted of liver tumor tissue from sampling region 2. The subset: tumor region T2, inferior pole. These receptors all come from a woman aged 55 to 70 with primary liver carcinoma and hepatitis B virus infection.

Remarks on this clonotype: Because the CDR3 is missing its conserved closing phenylalanine or tryptophan, this is likely a read error. This sequence joins TRBV4-1 and TRBJ2-1, with D tentatively TRBD2 (5 bases). Germline CDR1 reads MGHRA; CDR2 reads YSYEKL. The CDR3 is made up of 11 amino acids. Trimming took off 10 bases at V and 4 bases at J, with 8 bases between the two ends. CDR3 bases: TGCGCCACTGGGGAGTACAATGAGCAGTTCCTC. It codes for CATGEYNEQFL.

Notes on this clonotype: A much bigger clone sits one base away, suggesting this may be a read error. The V and J genes are TRBV28 and TRBJ1-5, with no clear D. Germline loops: CDR1 MDHEN, CDR2 SYDVKM. The CDR3 covers 14 residues. In DNA, the CDR3 is TGTGCCAGCAAACCCATCCCGACGGATCAGCCCCACCATTTT. Residues: CASKPIPTDQPHHF.

Note on this clonotype: The junction does not match germline at one end; this may be a read error. This chain uses TRBV11-2 with TRBJ2-1; D is perhaps TRBD1 or TRBD2 (5 bases each). The CDR3 sequence is 17 residues long. The germline CDR1 and CDR2 sequences are SGHAT and FQNNGV. The CDR3 DNA follows: TGTGCCAGCAGCCTACTGAGCGGCCCAGGGATCAAAAATGAGCAGTCCTTC. Its protein product is CASSLLSGPGIKNEQSF.

Concerning this clonotype itself: A much larger clone differs from this one at a single base, so this may be a read error. The chain has TRBV11-2 and TRBJ2-5; D is tentatively TRBD1 or TRBD2 (5 bases each). Germline CDR1 and CDR2: SGHAT and FQNNGV. The CDR3 length is 16 residues. DNA of the CDR3: TGCGACAGCAGCTTACGGCTAGCAGAGTACCAAGGGACCCAGTACTTC. Its translation: CDSSLRLAEYQGTQYF.

This chain uses TRBV6-4 with TRBJ2-2; D is undetermined. V was shortened by 2 bases and J by 3 bases, with 4 bases between the two germline ends. Germline assignment: CDR1 MRHNA and CDR2 SNTAGT. The CDR3 is 13 amino acids. CDR3 nucleotides: TGTGCCAGCAGTGACAGGGACACCGGGGAGCTGTTTTTT. Translating gives CASSDRDTGELFF.

The V call is TRBV11-2, the J call TRBJ1-6; D is undetermined. The CDR3 is 14 amino acids. V lost 8 bases and J 10 bases, leaving 18 bases between the germline ends. The germline gives CDR1 SGHAT, CDR2 FQNNGV. CDR3 loop: CASLEVAAISPLHF. Here the CDR3 DNA reads TGTGCCAGCTTAGAAGTGGCAGCTATCTCACCCCTCCACTTT.

The sample holds many counts of this clonotype. The rearrangement joins TRBV5-4 to TRBJ2-7; D may be TRBD2 (6 bases). Germline V CDR1 and CDR2: SGHNT, YYREEE (reference sequence). The V end was cut by 3 bases, the J end by 3 bases, with 13 bases between. This CDR3 is built from 14 residues. CDR3 in amino acids: CASSSAGGYYEQYF. The CDR3 DNA follows: TGTGCCAGCAGCTCAGCTGGGGGGTACTACGAGCAGTACTTC.

This clonotype came up a few times. A junction end diverges from the germline sequence, so it may reflect a read error. The chain has TRBV11-2 and TRBJ2-2; the match to TRBD1 covers 8 bases. The CDR3 is 18 amino acids. The germline V gene has CDR1 SGHAT and CDR2 FQNNGV. CDR3 DNA: TGTGCTAGCAGCTCCACTTCCAACAGGGGGGCGAACACCGGGGAGCTGTTTTTT. It is translated as CASSSTSNRGANTGELFF.

Comments on this clonotype: This sequence may be a read error, since a much larger clone differs from it by one base. The chain joins TRBV5-1 to TRBJ2-3; the D is unclear. CDR1 and CDR2 from the germline V gene are SGHRS and YFSETQ. The V end was cut by 2 bases, the J end by 0 bases, with 10 bases between. The CDR3 sequence is 15 residues long. For the CDR3, the DNA is TGCGCCAGCAGCTTATCTACTTCTAGCACAGATACGCAGTATTTT. Amino acid sequence: CASSLSTSSTDTQYF.

Regarding this clonotype: The junction differs from germline at one of its ends, possibly a read error. The chain has TRBV11-2 and TRBJ2-1; 7 nucleotides align to TRBD2. CDR3 length equals 15 residues. Germline V gene lookup returns CDR1 SGHAT and CDR2 FQNNGV. The CDR3 DNA is TGTGCCAGAAGCTTAGAGAGCGGGAATATGAGTGAGCAGTTCTTC. Its protein is CARSLESGNMSEQFF.

This clonotype was observed at least ten times. The chain couples TRBV13 to TRBJ2-3; D remains ambiguous. The germline V gene has CDR1 PRHDT and CDR2 FYEKMQ (reference sequence). V gave up 7 bases and J gave up 2 bases, with 16 bases separating them. The CDR3 contains 15 residues. CDR3 protein: CASIKGGTYTDTQYF. CDR3 bases: TGTGCCAGCATAAAAGGCGGAACATACACAGATACGCAGTATTTT.

Note on this clonotype: This clone may be a read error of a much larger clone one base away. The chain uses TRBV5-1 and TRBJ2-4, with D possibly matching TRBD2 (7 bases). The CDR3 spans 15 residues. CDR1 is SGHRS, CDR2 YFSETQ, per germline. V was pared by 4 bases and J by 12 bases, with 23 bases between. The CDR3 DNA is TGCGCCAGCAGCCCCGGAGGGGGGGCGGGGGACACTCAGTACTTC. Protein sequence: CASSPGGGAGDTQYF.

In this sample, this clonotype turned up many times. The rearrangement joins TRBV10-3 to TRBJ2-7, with 9 bases aligning to TRBD1. The ends lost 9 bases at V and 3 bases at J; junction bases unmatched: 12. CDR1 and CDR2 (germline): ENHRY, SYGVKD. This CDR3 has 15 amino acids. CDR3: CAINPGGTGNYEQYF. CDR3 coding DNA: TGTGCCATTAACCCTGGGGGGACAGGGAACTACGAGCAGTACTTC.

Points on this clonotype: One end of the junction varies from germline; a read error may be responsible. V usage is TRBV11-3 and J usage is TRBJ2-1, with TRBD2 identical over 10 bases. The length of the CDR3 is 15 residues. Germline CDR1 is SGHNT and CDR2 is YENEEA. CDR3 sequence reads: CASSLGTSGNLEQSF. The CDR3 region has the DNA TGTGCCAGCAGTCTAGGAACTAGCGGGAATCTTGAGCAGTCCTTC.

A note on this clonotype: The final CDR3 position lacks the conserved phenylalanine or tryptophan, pointing to a likely read error. The DNA is omitted, as the CDR3 cannot be located on it reliably, and the CDR3 follows TCRdb's listing. The V call is TRBV11-3, the J call TRBJ2-7. The CDR3 contains 15 residues when both ends are counted. CDR1 and CDR2 (germline): SGHNT, YENEEA. CDR3 protein: CASSRRLGEAYEEYL.